The next 5 T cell receptor beta chains were all read from a single sample in a study of blood T cell repertoires in COVID-19. TCRdb's table, derived via immunoSEQ multiplex PCR, lists solely in-frame clones and lacks some. Of approximately 210,000 clones in the sample, 84% are singletons; the top ten hold less than 8%. The sequencing sample was made of peripheral blood. The receptors come from a woman between 45 and 60 years old with active or convalescent COVID-19.

V and J are TRBV7-2 and TRBJ2-3; 9 bases line up with TRBD1. Germline loops: CDR1 SGHTA, CDR2 FQGNSA. V lost 6 bases to trimming and J lost 4 bases; unmatched junction nucleotides: 8. The CDR3 is made up of 15 amino acids. The CDR3 here is CASSRGDRDPDTQYF. The CDR3 DNA is TGTGCCAGCAGTCGGGGGGACAGGGATCCAGATACGCAGTATTTT.

The V call is TRBV28, the J call TRBJ2-3, with 10 bases that match TRBD1. Looked up from germline, CDR1 is MDHEN and CDR2 is SYDVKM. With V trimmed by 2 bases and J by 10 bases, 6 bases remained unmatched. The CDR3 extends over 14 amino acids. CDR3 in DNA: TGTGCCAGCAGTTTAAGGACAGGGGGAATTTCGCAGTATTTT. Translated, it gives CASSLRTGGISQYF.

The chain combines TRBV2 with TRBJ1-1; TRBD1 might be the D (6 bases). Germline assignment: CDR1 SNHLY and CDR2 FYNNEI. The V end was cut by 7 bases, the J end by 2 bases, with 14 bases between. The CDR3 has 14 amino acids. CDR3 region: CASTRTVTNTEAFF. The CDR3 region has the DNA TGTGCCAGCACCCGGACAGTCACTAACACTGAAGCTTTCTTT.

The chain employs TRBV28 and TRBJ1-1, with D uncertain. CDR1 and CDR2 from the germline V gene are MDHEN and SYDVKM. The CDR3 spans 19 residues. V was trimmed by 7 bases and J by 4 bases, leaving 31 bases between them. The CDR3 protein is CASTGPASTPVWGVTEAFF. In DNA, the CDR3 is TGTGCCAGCACTGGCCCAGCTAGCACGCCGGTATGGGGTGTCACTGAAGCTTTCTTT.

This clone was picked up a small number of times. The rearrangement joins TRBV28 to TRBJ1-6; 9 positions agree with TRBD1. V shed 7 bases and J 7 bases; nucleotides not matched to a gene: 8. The CDR3 consists of 15 residues. Germline V gene data show CDR1 as MDHEN and CDR2 as SYDVKM. As DNA, the CDR3 is TGTGCCAGCATTCTACAGGGGGCGCGGAATTCACCCCTCCACTTT. Its protein product is CASILQGARNSPLHF.